This T cell receptor beta chain was found in a study of T cell changes during pregnancy in multiple sclerosis. This table comes from immunoSEQ multiplex PCR, and its TCRdb copy is limited to in-frame clones, with some not included. The repertoire consists of under 50,000 clones, with 94% occurring once and the leading ten covering more than 4%. V was trimmed by 4 bases and J by 0 bases, leaving 13 bases between them. The CDR3 runs to 16 residues. CDR1 is LGHNA, CDR2 YSLEER, per germline. This rearrangement joins TRBV4-3 to TRBJ1-3; D unclear. The TCR comes from a female donor with multiple sclerosis, enrolled in a pregnancy study. Material: CD8+ T cells from peripheral blood mononuclear cells, obtained in the first trimester of pregnancy. The CDR3 region is CASSPLPGFSGNTIYF. The DNA of the CDR3 is TGCGCCAGCAGCCCTCTCCCCGGGTTCTCTGGAAACACCATATATTTT.